The rows below give T cell receptor beta chains drawn from one sample of a study of CD8+ T cells in alopecia areata. Clones were read by immunoSEQ multiplex PCR, and TCRdb kept only the in-frame ones, dropping some. The data hold 150,000 or so clones, with less than 75% observed a single time. The sequencing here drew on CD4+ T cells sorted from blood, taken between weeks 55 and 65, from a patient treated with tofacitinib. The origin of the receptors is a human donor with alopecia areata. Each CDR3 is given with its conserved first and last residue. A D gene is named only where the DNA matches it firmly. Only part of the rows carry a size: once, few, many, or a class if the clone is expanded.

CDR3 length | D gene | J gene | V gene | clone size | CDR3 protein | CDR3 DNA
14 | TRBD1 | TRBJ1-2 | TRBV29-1 | . | CSVRPWDSPFGYTF | TGCAGCGTACGGCCCTGGGACAGCCCATTTGGCTACACCTTC
16 | . | TRBJ2-3 | TRBV29-1 | . | CSVEGASKGSTDTQYF | TGCAGCGTTGAAGGGGCTAGCAAAGGTAGCACAGATACGCAGTATTTT
13 | . | TRBJ1-4 | TRBV30 | . | CAWSDRFWEKLFF | TGTGCCTGGAGTGACAGGTTCTGGGAAAAACTGTTTTTT
12 | TRBD2 | TRBJ2-5 | TRBV2 | . | CATRTRQETQYF | TGTGCCACCCGGACTAGACAAGAGACCCAGTACTTC
12 | . | TRBJ1-1 | TRBV27 | once | CASSRMGVEAFF | TGTGCCAGCAGCCGGATGGGGGTTGAAGCTTTCTTT
14 | . | TRBJ1-6 | TRBV6-6 | . | CASRPGLTGSPLHF | TGTGCCAGCAGGCCGGGACTTACAGGTTCACCCCTCCACTTT
12 | . | TRBJ2-3 | TRBV2 | . | CASTASPDTQYF | TGTGCCAGCACGGCTAGCCCAGATACGCAGTATTTT
11 | . | TRBJ2-1 | TRBV6-6 | . | CASSLQVEQFF | TGTGCCAGCAGTTTACAGGTTGAGCAGTTCTTC
14 | TRBD1 | TRBJ1-2 | TRBV6-5 | . | CASRGQGLNYGYTF | TGTGCCAGCAGAGGACAGGGCCTGAACTATGGCTACACCTTC
14 | . | TRBJ2-3 | TRBV5-1 | once | CASSLGGQADTQYF | TGCGCCAGCAGCCTGGGGGGGCAGGCAGATACGCAGTATTTT
16 | . | TRBJ2-7 | TRBV2 | . | CASSVQGPPYTYEQYF | TGTGCCAGCAGTGTTCAGGGGCCGCCCTACACCTACGAGCAGTACTTC
14 | . | TRBJ2-7 | TRBV5-1 | few | CASRLTGDHYEQYF | TGCGCCAGCAGACTCACGGGAGATCACTACGAGCAGTACTTC
13 | . | TRBJ2-5 | TRBV29-1 | . | CSVDPGGRETQYF | TGCAGCGTTGACCCCGGCGGAAGAGAGACCCAGTACTTC
16 | TRBD2 | TRBJ2-7 | TRBV5-1 | . | CASSGTIAGTYYEQYF | TGCGCCAGCAGCGGAACGATAGCGGGGACTTACTACGAGCAGTACTTC
16 | . | TRBJ2-1 | TRBV7-9 | . | CASSFDVMLVHNEQFF | TGTGCCAGCAGCTTTGACGTCATGTTAGTCCACAATGAGCAGTTCTTC
15 | TRBD1 | TRBJ1-5 | TRBV6-6 | . | CASSYEGGVGQPQHF | TGTGCCAGCAGTTACGAAGGGGGCGTAGGACAGCCCCAGCATTTT
13 | . | TRBJ1-4 | TRBV29-1 | few | CSVGSWRGEKLFF | TGCAGCGTGGGATCTTGGAGGGGAGAAAAACTGTTTTTT
13 | . | TRBJ1-2 | TRBV7-3 | . | CASSPTGAYGYTF | TGTGCCAGCAGCCCGACGGGGGCTTATGGCTACACCTTC
12 | . | TRBJ1-2 | TRBV29-1 | . | CSVHASGDGYTF | TGCAGCGTTCATGCGTCAGGGGATGGCTACACCTTC
12 | . | TRBJ1-2 | TRBV5-1 | once | CASSLDRVGYTF | TGCGCCAGCAGCTTGGACAGGGTCGGCTACACCTTC